Many counts were recorded for the clone carrying this T cell receptor beta chain. This record comes from a study of T-cell reconstitution after alpha-beta-depleted transplantation in children. Germline loops: CDR1 SQVTM, CDR2 ANQGSEA. This CDR3 has 12 residues. V lost 0 bases to trimming and J lost 3 bases, with 2 bases between them. Unique molecular identifiers were incorporated into the prepared TCRbeta library. TCRdb reprocessed the PCR reads via MiXCR and lists one record per CDR3 protein. The sample carries about 240,000 distinct CDR3 sequences, about 11% recorded once. The sample was PBMCs from the stem cell graft donor, taken from the stem cell graft. The chain recombines TRBV29-1 with TRBJ2-2; D not resolved. The TCR was taken from a human donor who donated a stem cell graft to a child with acute lymphoblastic leukemia. The CDR3 sequence: CSVEEDTGELFF. In DNA form, the CDR3 reads TGCAGCGTTGAAGAAGACACCGGGGAGCTGTTTTTT.